A selection of T cell receptor beta chains follows, all from one sample in a study of PD-1 blockade in classical Hodgkin lymphoma. Data came from immunoSEQ multiplex PCR; TCRdb stores just in-frame clones and leaves some out. The table lists some 28,000 clones, approximately 90% of them singletons. Sequencing used peripheral blood mononuclear cells (PBMCs). Source of these receptors: a human donor with classical Hodgkin lymphoma. Each CDR3 is given with its conserved first and last residue. D genes are given only for firm matches. Only part of the rows carry a size: once, few, many, or a class if the clone is expanded.

V	length	J	D	size	CDR3	DNA
TRBV5-1	15	TRBJ2-1	TRBD2	NA	CASSLALAGPNEQFF	TGCGCCAGCAGCTTGGCTCTAGCGGGACCCAATGAGCAGTTCTTC
TRBV6-5	13	TRBJ2-7	TRBD1	NA	CASSRDSYYEQYF	TGTGCCAGCAGTCGGGACAGCTACTACGAGCAGTACTTC
TRBV7-8	14	TRBJ2-7	NA	NA	CASSPGTLLREQYF	TGTGCCAGCAGCCCCGGGACACTACTGAGAGAGCAGTACTTC
TRBV10-3	15	TRBJ2-1	TRBD1	NA	CAISEGQGGYNEQFF	TGTGCCATCAGTGAGGGACAGGGGGGATACAATGAGCAGTTCTTC
TRBV5-8	14	TRBJ2-1	TRBD1	NA	CASRRQGFSNEQFF	TGTGCCAGCAGACGACAGGGGTTCAGCAATGAGCAGTTCTTC
TRBV28	13	TRBJ1-2	TRBD1	NA	CASRFSRGGGYTF	TGTGCCAGCAGGTTTTCCAGGGGGGGCGGCTACACCTTC
TRBV19	14	TRBJ2-5	NA	once	CASSIRGARETQYF	TGTGCCAGTAGTATAAGGGGGGCTAGAGAGACCCAGTACTTC
TRBV19	15	TRBJ2-3	TRBD2	NA	CASSTLAGGPDTQYF	TGTGCCAGTAGTACCCTAGCGGGAGGCCCAGATACGCAGTATTTT
TRBV21-1	16	TRBJ2-3	NA	NA	CATTWPNGREVDTQYF	TGTGCCACCACCTGGCCAAACGGGAGGGAGGTGGATACGCAGTATTTT
TRBV10-1	16	TRBJ2-4	NA	NA	CASSDRTTITRNIQYF	TGCGCCAGCAGTGATAGGACCACAATCACGAGAAACATTCAGTACTTC
TRBV6-7	11	TRBJ1-6	NA	NA	CATLSGSPLHF	TGTGCCACCCTATCCGGGTCACCCCTCCACTTT
TRBV28	16	TRBJ1-1	NA	once	CASSLGIGPDSNEAFF	TGTGCCAGCAGTTTGGGAATTGGCCCGGATAGCAATGAAGCTTTCTTT
TRBV9	14	TRBJ2-1	TRBD2	NA	CASRPAGVYNEQFF	TGTGCCAGCAGACCAGCGGGAGTCTACAATGAGCAGTTCTTC
TRBV9	15	TRBJ1-1	NA	NA	CASSGRAGQRTEAFF	TGTGCCAGCAGCGGGAGGGCGGGGCAGCGCACTGAAGCTTTCTTT
TRBV14	15	TRBJ2-7	NA	NA	CASSRGFGGDYEQYF	TGTGCCAGCAGCCGAGGCTTCGGGGGCGACTACGAGCAGTACTTC
TRBV19	15	TRBJ1-5	NA	NA	CASSNAAGSNQPQHF	TGTGCCAGTAGTAATGCGGCGGGGAGCAATCAGCCCCAGCATTTT
TRBV30	15	TRBJ1-4	NA	NA	CAWSIRYGRGEKLFF	TGTGCCTGGAGTATTCGGTACGGGCGGGGTGAAAAACTGTTTTTT
TRBV28	13	TRBJ2-5	NA	NA	CASSADSTETQYF	TGTGCCAGCAGTGCTGACTCCACGGAAACCCAGTACTTC
TRBV5-6	16	TRBJ2-1	NA	NA	CASTPLGAKLGNEQFF	TGTGCCAGCACCCCCCTCGGTGCCAAATTAGGCAATGAGCAGTTCTTC
TRBV10-3	18	TRBJ2-3	TRBD2	NA	CAISYTTGTSGRRNTQYF	TGTGCCATCAGCTATACTACCGGGACTAGCGGGAGAAGAAATACGCAGTATTTT
TRBV7-9	14	TRBJ2-2	NA	NA	CASSLAPVPGELFF	TGTGCCAGCAGCTTAGCTCCAGTTCCCGGGGAGCTGTTTTTT
TRBV5-5	13	TRBJ2-7	NA	NA	CASSRAGPYEQYF	TGTGCCAGCAGCCGCGCCGGCCCCTACGAGCAGTACTTC
TRBV7-2	15	TRBJ2-7	TRBD1	NA	CASSLATGQAYEQYF	TGTGCCAGCAGCTTAGCTACGGGACAGGCCTACGAGCAGTACTTC
TRBV28	14	TRBJ2-7	NA	NA	CASSLGTPEEGQYF	TGTGCCAGCAGTTTAGGTACACCGGAGGAGGGGCAGTACTTC
TRBV6-5	13	TRBJ1-1	NA	NA	CASSAQRNTEAFF	TGTGCCAGCAGTGCCCAGAGAAACACTGAAGCTTTCTTT
TRBV5-1	16	TRBJ2-5	TRBD2	NA	CASSFTSGRAGETQYF	TGCGCCAGCAGCTTTACTAGCGGGAGGGCCGGAGAGACCCAGTACTTC
TRBV7-2	15	TRBJ1-1	TRBD1	once	CASSQGGNPGAEAFF	TGTGCCAGCAGTCAGGGGGGCAACCCCGGGGCTGAAGCTTTCTTT
TRBV4-3	16	TRBJ2-3	NA	NA	CASSRFPSGSTDTQYF	TGCGCCAGCAGCCGTTTCCCCAGCGGCTCCACAGATACGCAGTATTTT
TRBV11-1	15	TRBJ2-3	TRBD2	NA	CASSLLAGGTDTQYF	TGTGCCAGCAGCCTTCTAGCGGGGGGAACAGATACGCAGTATTTT
TRBV28	14	TRBJ1-2	TRBD1	NA	CASSLPQGRAGYTF	TGTGCCAGCAGTCTTCCACAGGGGCGCGCGGGCTACACCTTC
TRBV28	16	TRBJ2-1	NA	NA	CASRNGGRGSYNEQFF	TGTGCCAGCAGGAACGGGGGTCGGGGCTCCTACAATGAGCAGTTCTTC
TRBV5-1	17	TRBJ2-1	TRBD2	NA	CASNQAYGTSGFNEQFF	TGCGCCAGCAACCAGGCCTACGGGACTAGCGGATTCAATGAGCAGTTCTTC
TRBV5-1	15	TRBJ2-3	TRBD1	NA	CASRPTGTGTDTQYF	TGCGCCAGCAGACCGACAGGGACGGGAACAGATACGCAGTATTTT
TRBV5-1	14	TRBJ2-5	TRBD1	NA	CASSPDRVGETQYF	TGCGCCAGCAGCCCTGACAGGGTGGGGGAGACCCAGTACTTC
TRBV11-1	15	TRBJ2-2	TRBD2	few	CASSLGLAGGGELFF	TGTGCCAGCAGCTTAGGTCTAGCGGGAGGCGGGGAGCTGTTTTTT
TRBV5-1	15	TRBJ1-1	NA	NA	CASSLYQGRSTEAFF	TGCGCCAGCAGCTTGTATCAGGGGAGGAGCACTGAAGCTTTCTTT
TRBV7-2	14	TRBJ2-7	NA	NA	CASSLGGDTYEQYF	TGTGCCAGCAGCTTAGGCGGGGATACCTACGAGCAGTACTTC
TRBV19	11	TRBJ1-1	NA	once	CASSPDGKAFF	TGTGCCAGTAGCCCCGATGGAAAAGCTTTCTTT
TRBV9	13	TRBJ2-5	TRBD2	NA	CASSVGLAETQYF	TGTGCCAGCAGCGTAGGACTAGCAGAGACCCAGTACTTC
TRBV30	14	TRBJ2-2	TRBD2	NA	CAWSQRGRAGELFF	TGTGCCTGGAGTCAGCGGGGGCGCGCCGGGGAGCTGTTTTTT
TRBV11-2	15	TRBJ2-3	NA	NA	CASSLDRGLLDTQYF	TGTGCCAGCAGCTTAGACCGGGGGCTTCTAGATACGCAGTATTTT
TRBV10-3	15	TRBJ1-3	NA	few	CAISVGRDSGNTIYF	TGTGCCATCAGTGTCGGTAGAGACTCTGGAAACACCATATATTTT
TRBV19	14	TRBJ2-5	NA	medium-sized	CASSIGGERETQYF	TGTGCCAGTAGTATAGGGGGGGAGAGGGAGACCCAGTACTTC
TRBV30	14	TRBJ2-1	TRBD2	few	CAWTRLAGGNEQFF	TGTGCCTGGACGAGGCTAGCGGGGGGGAATGAGCAGTTCTTC
TRBV7-2	16	TRBJ2-7	TRBD1	NA	CASSTPGTGSSYEQYF	TGTGCCAGCAGCACTCCTGGGACAGGAAGCTCCTACGAGCAGTACTTC
TRBV9	17	TRBJ2-3	TRBD2	NA	CASSVAPLAGGSDTQYF	TGTGCCAGCAGCGTAGCTCCACTAGCGGGAGGGTCAGATACGCAGTATTTT
TRBV27	16	TRBJ1-3	TRBD1	NA	CASRTMKTGSGNTIYF	TGTGCCAGCAGGACAATGAAGACAGGGTCTGGAAACACCATATATTTT
TRBV28	17	TRBJ2-7	TRBD2	once	CASSFLRGPGGDYEQYF	TGTGCCAGCAGTTTTCTTCGGGGCCCGGGAGGAGACTACGAGCAGTACTTC
TRBV28	16	TRBJ1-2	NA	NA	CASSLGTGAGDYGYTF	TGTGCCAGCAGTTTGGGGACGGGCGCCGGGGACTATGGCTACACCTTC
TRBV7-3	14	TRBJ2-3	NA	once	CASSPAISTDTQYF	TGTGCCAGCAGCCCAGCCATCAGCACAGATACGCAGTATTTT
TRBV4-3	16	TRBJ2-3	NA	once	CASSQGGAGISDTQYF	TGCGCCAGCAGCCAAGGGGGGGCAGGCATCTCAGATACGCAGTATTTT
TRBV15	12	TRBJ1-5	NA	NA	CATSRDMGPQHF	TGTGCCACCAGCAGAGATATGGGGCCCCAGCATTTT
TRBV7-9	15	TRBJ1-4	TRBD1	NA	CASRPKGTGDEKLFF	TGTGCCAGCAGGCCCAAAGGGACAGGGGATGAAAAACTGTTTTTT
TRBV7-9	13	TRBJ2-2	NA	NA	CASSSYIAGELFF	TGTGCCAGCAGCTCCTATATTGCCGGGGAGCTGTTTTTT
TRBV18	18	TRBJ1-5	NA	NA	CASSPRGQAGVSNQPQHF	TGTGCCAGCTCACCCCGAGGACAAGCTGGGGTTAGCAATCAGCCCCAGCATTTT
TRBV30	13	TRBJ2-7	TRBD1	NA	CACISTGASEQYF	TGTGCCTGCATATCGACAGGGGCTAGCGAGCAGTACTTC
TRBV6-1	17	TRBJ2-7	TRBD2	medium-sized	CASSEAGRLAGVYEQYF	TGTGCCAGCAGTGAAGCGGGGCGGCTAGCGGGAGTCTACGAGCAGTACTTC
TRBV5-1	14	TRBJ2-3	NA	NA	CASSLGGRADTQYF	TGCGCCAGCAGCTTGGGAGGACGCGCAGATACGCAGTATTTT
TRBV18	17	TRBJ2-1	TRBD2	NA	CASSPAGLAGSYNEQFF	TGTGCCAGTTCACCCGCCGGACTAGCGGGCTCCTACAATGAGCAGTTCTTC